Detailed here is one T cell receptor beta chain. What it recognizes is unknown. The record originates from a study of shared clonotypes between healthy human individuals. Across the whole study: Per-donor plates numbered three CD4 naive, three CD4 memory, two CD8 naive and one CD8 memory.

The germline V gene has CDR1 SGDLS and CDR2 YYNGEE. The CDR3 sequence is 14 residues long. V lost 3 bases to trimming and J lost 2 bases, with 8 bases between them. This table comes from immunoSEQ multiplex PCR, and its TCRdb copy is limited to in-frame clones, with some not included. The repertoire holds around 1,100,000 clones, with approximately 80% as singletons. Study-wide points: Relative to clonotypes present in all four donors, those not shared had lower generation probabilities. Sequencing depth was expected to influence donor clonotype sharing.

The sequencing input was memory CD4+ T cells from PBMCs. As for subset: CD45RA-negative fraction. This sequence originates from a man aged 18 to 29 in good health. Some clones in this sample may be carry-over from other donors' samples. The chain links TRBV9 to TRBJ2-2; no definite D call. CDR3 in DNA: TGTGCCAGCAGCGCGTCCGGCAACACCGGGGAGCTGTTTTTT. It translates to CASSASGNTGELFF.